Listed below are T cell receptor beta chains from one sample, sequenced in a study of early T cells in non-severe SARS-CoV-2 infection. MiXCR was run by TCRdb on the 5' RACE reads, yielding one entry per CDR3 protein. The sample comprises approximately 70,000 distinct CDR3 sequences, 9.5% to 15% of which are singletons, and roughly 2.6% rests with the top ten. The material sequenced was whole blood, taken at baseline. All receptors come from an adult who was a healthcare worker with PCR-confirmed SARS-CoV-2 infection or an uninfected control (not recorded which). CDR3s include the opening cysteine and the closing phenylalanine or tryptophan. Clone sizes are given selectively: once, few, many, or a class where the clone is expanded.

clone size | V gene | CDR3 protein
- | TRBV4-1 | CASSQDQDTQYF
many | TRBV11-2 | CASSVRLTHSGNTIYF
- | TRBV12-3/TRBV12-4 | CASSPRQGQGNIQYF
many | TRBV7-9 | CASSFPVLTGEAFF
- | TRBV7-9 | CASSYDGLRPALVGGF
- | TRBV6-1 | CASSTMSRGPYGYTF
few | TRBV10-3 | CAISQGARDEQYF
once | TRBV10-1 | CASSESAGKGSYNSPLHF
many | TRBV20-1 | CSAGGQGNQPQHF
- | TRBV4-3 | CASSQGTGVVETQYF
- | TRBV28 | CASSTRDRRSFYEQYF
few | TRBV24-1 | CATSDLRVQYF
- | TRBV5-1 | CASSPQGWTDTQYF
- | TRBV20-1 | CSAGDNNQPQHF
once | TRBV6-5 | CASSYSMGGEWPFF
few | TRBV9 | CASTRTGGSPLHF
- | TRBV7-9 | CASSSGRITQYF
many | TRBV4-3 | CASSLQVSSGGAETQYF
- | TRBV6-5 | CASSLGQGWPLHF
few | TRBV6-1 | CASSERDGRYGYTF
- | TRBV19 | CATRDTMNTEAFF
many | TRBV7-2 | CASSLAGGALETQYF
few | TRBV7-8 | CASSLGYIDRLAKNIQYF
- | TRBV28 | CASSPRTPTHYGYTF
- | TRBV5-1 | CASSPKPDRVWTGELFF
many | TRBV5-5 | CASSRRSGLGTYEQYF
many | TRBV6-5 | CASSRGLAGGLTYEQYF
many | TRBV9 | CASSPGPYEQYF
few | TRBV5-6 | CASRPDSPNMDTQYF
- | TRBV4-1 | CASSPDRDRFGAFF
few | TRBV20-1 | CSASDRSPYEQYF
many | TRBV12-3/TRBV12-4 | CASREYTPGYTF
many | TRBV2 | CASSMKAGEQFF
few | TRBV21-1 | CAIVIEVEPGTGPTDTQYF
few | TRBV12-3/TRBV12-4 | CASRIRVSVYEQYF
few | TRBV28 | CASSQGGEQYF
few | TRBV2 | CASNLRGTLEQYF
few | TRBV27 | CASSLTANLPYGYTF
- | TRBV2 | CASSELGTDEQFF
few | TRBV10-3 | CATGDQGRASDTQYF
few | TRBV21-1 | CASSSGSPGGYEQYF
- | TRBV4-1 | CASSQAGTGPYEQYF
few | TRBV4-3 | CASSQDAGGNSGNTIYF
many | TRBV20-1 | CSAISGAVNQPQHF
- | TRBV5-4 | CASSPPTSYEQYF
- | TRBV3-1 | CASSPRTNTEAFF
- | TRBV7-3 | CASSPDGDSYNEQFF
few | TRBV20-1 | CSARNQGTNTEAFF
- | TRBV2 | CASTPGRTSYNSPLHF
few | TRBV14 | CASSPLQKATDTQYF
many | TRBV28 | CASWDRLNTQYF
few | TRBV28 | CASSLLTGGRINEQFF
- | TRBV7-9 | CASSRGAFTTGDLYEQYF
few | TRBV28 | CASRWGGTYEQYF
- | TRBV7-9 | CASSLASGVDTQYF
- | TRBV18 | CASSPPISGANVLTF
few | TRBV3-1 | CASSQVSGAPYEQYF